These 19 T cell receptor beta chains came from one sample sequenced in a study of blood T cell repertoires in COVID-19. Assay: immunoSEQ multiplex PCR; the TCRdb copy retains only in-frame clones and omits some. This sample has around 50,000 clones, with roughly 88% found just once. What was sequenced was peripheral blood. These TCRs come from a woman aged 60-75 years with acute or convalescent COVID-19.

This rearrangement joins TRBV11-3 to TRBJ2-1; 10 positions agree with TRBD2. The CDR3 totals 15 residues. CDR1 and CDR2 from the germline V gene are SGHNT and YENEEA. V was pared by 4 bases and J by 6 bases, with 6 bases of the junction left unmatched. The CDR3 DNA reads as TGTGCCAGCAGCTCTGGACTAGCGGCAGCCAATGAGCAGTTCTTC. As protein: CASSSGLAAANEQFF.

The chain joins TRBV5-6 to TRBJ2-5; 12 nucleotides match TRBD2. CDR3 length: 17 residues. Germline loops: CDR1 SGHDT, CDR2 YYEEEE. The V segment lost 0 bases and the J segment 5 bases; nucleotides outside the gene matches: 8. This CDR3 is CASSLAGTSGSFETQYF. The CDR3, as DNA: TGTGCCAGCAGCTTGGCAGGGACTAGCGGGTCCTTCGAGACCCAGTACTTC.

The rearrangement links TRBV13 to TRBJ1-2; D is uncertain. Deletions cut 0 bases from V and 8 bases from J, with 10 bases between. Germline CDR1 reads PRHDT; CDR2 reads FYEKMQ (reference sequence). The CDR3 sequence is 13 residues long. The chain's CDR3 is CASSLGSGNGYTF. As DNA, the CDR3 is TGTGCCAGCAGCTTAGGTAGCGGGAACGGCTACACCTTC.

The V gene is TRBV10-3, the J gene TRBJ1-1; D is ambiguous. The V and J ends lost 7 bases and 0 bases respectively, with 9 bases between them. This CDR3 spans 13 amino acids. Germline V lookup: CDR1 ENHRY, CDR2 SYGVKD. CDR3 protein: CAITRGLNTEAFF. Here the CDR3 DNA reads TGTGCCATCACTCGGGGATTGAACACTGAAGCTTTCTTT.

The chain links TRBV11-3 to TRBJ2-7, with D tentatively TRBD1 (5 bases). Trimming cost V 5 bases and J 3 bases, with 14 bases left between them. The germline gives CDR1 SGHNT, CDR2 YENEEA. The CDR3 sequence is 14 residues long. The CDR3 DNA reads as TGTGCCAGCAGCCGAGACAGCGTCAACTACGAGCAGTACTTC. This encodes CASSRDSVNYEQYF.

The chain is built from TRBV21-1 and TRBJ1-1; no DNA check was done on the table's D call, TRBD1. TRBV21-1 is reported as a pseudogene. The CDR3 is 17 residues long. DNA of the CDR3: TGTGCCAGCAGCAGGACCTTGGACAGGGGGTGGAACACTGAAGCTTTCTTT. This codes for CASSRTLDRGWNTEAFF.

The genes are TRBV30 and TRBJ2-7; 9 bases fit TRBD1. V lost 1 base and J lost 4; bases outside the gene matches: 14. This CDR3 has 17 residues. The V gene's germline CDR1 is GTSNPN and CDR2 SVGIG (reference sequence). The CDR3 protein is CAWSDPIRDRVRYEQYF. The CDR3 DNA reads as TGTGCCTGGAGTGACCCAATCCGGGACAGGGTCAGGTACGAGCAGTACTTC. Based on the CDR3 plus reference TRBV30 and TRBJ2-7, the full variable domain is SQTIHQWPATLVQPVGSPLSLECTVEGTSNPNLYWYRQAAGRGLQLLFYSVGIGQISSEVPQNLSASRPQDRQFILSSKKLLLSDSGFYLCAWSDPIRDRVRYEQYFGPGTRLTVT.

The genes are TRBV15 and TRBJ2-5; D perhaps matches TRBD2 (5 bases). CDR3 length: 14 residues. Trimming pared 0 bases from V and 5 bases from J, leaving 10 bases between. CDR1 is LNHNV and CDR2 is YYDKDF in the germline V gene (reference sequence). The CDR3 loop reads CATSRDHGEETQYF. The CDR3 DNA follows: TGTGCCACCAGCAGAGATCACGGGGAGGAGACCCAGTACTTC.

The rearrangement uses TRBV28 and TRBJ1-2; the D is unclear. CDR3 size: 13 residues. Trimming pared 6 bases from V and 6 bases from J, leaving 14 bases between. CDR1 MDHEN and CDR2 SYDVKM come from the germline V gene. CDR3 region: CASSLGSWDGYTF. DNA for the CDR3: TGTGCCAGCAGCCTAGGTAGCTGGGATGGCTACACCTTC.

V is TRBV9 and J is TRBJ1-1; tentative D call: TRBD1 (5 bases). Trimming shortened V by 0 bases and J by 5 bases, and 14 bases separated the two germline ends. The CDR3 consists of 15 residues. CDR1 is SGDLS and CDR2 is YYNGEE in the germline V gene. The CDR3 region has the DNA TGTGCCAGCAGCGTAGACGAAGGGGATGGGACTGAAGCTTTCTTT. It encodes CASSVDEGDGTEAFF.

The chain joins TRBV6-2 or TRBV6-3 to TRBJ1-2, with 8 bases lining up with TRBD1. Per the germline V gene, CDR1 is MNHEY and CDR2 is SVGEGT. J gave up 6 bases and V 2 bases, and 11 bases lay outside the gene matches. The CDR3 contains 16 residues. CDR3 bases: TGTGCCAGCAGTTACCTAAGATTGACAGGGGAGGATGGCTACACCTTC. It encodes CASSYLRLTGEDGYTF.

The chain uses TRBV28 and TRBJ1-3; tentative D call: TRBD1 (6 bases). V was trimmed by 2 bases and J by 4 bases, leaving 15 bases between them. Looked up from germline, CDR1 is MDHEN and CDR2 is SYDVKM. CDR3 length equals 16 residues. CDR3 region: CASSLTTGTGGNTIYF. Written as DNA, the CDR3 is TGTGCCAGCAGTTTAACCACAGGGACGGGAGGAAACACCATATATTTT.

The rearrangement uses TRBV18 and TRBJ1-2, with 9 nucleotides matching TRBD1. This CDR3 is 14 amino acids long. Germline V CDR1 and CDR2: KGHSH, LQKENI. Germline trimming cut 3 bases from V and 8 bases from J; bases unmatched to any gene: 7. The DNA of the CDR3 is TGTGCCAGCTCACCTGACAGGGGGTTCGGGGGCTACACCTTC. It codes for CASSPDRGFGGYTF.

V gene TRBV12-3 or TRBV12-4 combines with J gene TRBJ2-1; 8 nucleotides match TRBD2. V gave up 6 bases and J gave up 7 bases; unmatched junction bases: 5. The CDR3 consists of 13 residues. CDR3 in amino acids: CASRAGGANEQFF. The CDR3 bases are TGTGCCAGCAGAGCCGGGGGGGCTAATGAGCAGTTCTTC.

The chain employs TRBV30 and TRBJ2-3; possible D gene TRBD1, 6 bases. CDR3 length: 16 amino acids. V was trimmed by 0 bases and J by 0 bases, leaving 13 bases between them. In germline, CDR1 is GTSNPN, CDR2 SVGIG (reference sequence). This chain's CDR3 is CAWSVGQFSSTDTQYF. Written as DNA, the CDR3 is TGTGCCTGGAGTGTTGGACAGTTTAGCAGCACAGATACGCAGTATTTT.

The chain has TRBV7-3 and TRBJ1-1; D ambiguous. Trimming removed 2 bases at V and 1 base at J, with 5 bases between. Germline CDR1 and CDR2: SGHTA and FQGTGA. This CDR3 spans 13 amino acids. This chain's CDR3 is CASSLQANTEAFF. CDR3 nucleotides: TGTGCCAGCAGCTTACAAGCGAACACTGAAGCTTTCTTT.

CDR3 sequence: CASSSSSYEQYF. CDR3 DNA: TGTGCCAGCAGCTCCAGCTCCTACGAGCAGTACTTC. The chain recombines TRBV7-2 with TRBJ2-7, with no clear D. The V gene's germline CDR1 is SGHTA and CDR2 FQGNSA. This CDR3 region has 12 residues. Trimming cost V 4 bases and J 0 bases, with 4 bases left between them.

The chain recombines TRBV7-2 with TRBJ2-1, with 9 bases aligning to TRBD2. The CDR3 is made up of 15 amino acids. Germline CDR1 and CDR2: SGHTA and FQGNSA. Trimming took 5 bases from V and 9 from J; bases not matched to a gene: 11. CDR3: CASSNMAGGPSEQFF. The CDR3 bases are TGTGCCAGCAGCAACATGGCGGGGGGGCCAAGTGAGCAGTTCTTC.

The rearrangement uses TRBV2 and TRBJ1-1, with D possibly matching TRBD1 (6 bases). The germline V gene encodes CDR1 SNHLY and CDR2 FYNNEI. Deletions cut 5 bases from V and 0 bases from J, with 10 bases between. This CDR3 spans 14 amino acids. The CDR3 DNA is TGTGCCAGCAGTACCGGGGACATGAACACTGAAGCTTTCTTT. Its translation is CASSTGDMNTEAFF.